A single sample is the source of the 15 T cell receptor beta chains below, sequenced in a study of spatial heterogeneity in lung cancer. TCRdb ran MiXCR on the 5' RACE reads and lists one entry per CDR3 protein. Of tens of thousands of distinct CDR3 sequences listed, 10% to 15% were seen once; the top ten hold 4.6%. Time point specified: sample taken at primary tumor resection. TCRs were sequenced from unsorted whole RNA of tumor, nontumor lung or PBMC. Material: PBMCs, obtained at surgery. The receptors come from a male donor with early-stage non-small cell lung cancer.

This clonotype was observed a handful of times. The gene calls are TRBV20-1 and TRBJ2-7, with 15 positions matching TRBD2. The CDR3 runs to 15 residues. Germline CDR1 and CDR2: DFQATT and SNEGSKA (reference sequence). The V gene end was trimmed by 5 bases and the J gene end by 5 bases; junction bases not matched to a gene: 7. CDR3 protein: CSAQGTSGRSDEQYF. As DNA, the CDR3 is TGCAGTGCTCAGGGGACTAGCGGGAGGTCGGACGAGCAGTACTTC.

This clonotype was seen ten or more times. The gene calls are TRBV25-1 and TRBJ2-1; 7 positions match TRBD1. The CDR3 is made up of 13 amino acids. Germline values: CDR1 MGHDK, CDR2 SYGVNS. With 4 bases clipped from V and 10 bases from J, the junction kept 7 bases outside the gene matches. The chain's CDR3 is CASSGSTGYEQFF. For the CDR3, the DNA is TGTGCCAGCAGTGGTTCGACAGGGTACGAGCAGTTCTTC. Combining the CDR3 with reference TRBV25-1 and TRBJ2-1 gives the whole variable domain EADIYQTPRYLVIGTGKKITLECSQTMGHDKMYWYQQDPGMELHLIHYSYGVNSTEKGDLSSESTVSRIRTEHFPLTLESARPSHTSQYLCASSGSTGYEQFFGPGTRLTVL.

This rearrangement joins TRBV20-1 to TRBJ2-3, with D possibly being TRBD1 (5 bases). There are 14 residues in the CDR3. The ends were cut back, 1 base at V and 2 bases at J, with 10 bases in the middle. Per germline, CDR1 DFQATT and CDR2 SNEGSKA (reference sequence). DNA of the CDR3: TGCAGTGCTAGAGGCGACAGTATCACAGATACGCAGTATTTT. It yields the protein CSARGDSITDTQYF.

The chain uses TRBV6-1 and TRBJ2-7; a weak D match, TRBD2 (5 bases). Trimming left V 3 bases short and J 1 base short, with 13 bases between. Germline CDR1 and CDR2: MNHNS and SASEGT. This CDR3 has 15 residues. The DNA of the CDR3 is TGTGCCAGCAGTGATGCCGGAGGTCCTTCCTACGAGCAGTACTTC. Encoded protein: CASSDAGGPSYEQYF.

CDR3 residues: CASSGGLPREQYF. The CDR3 DNA reads TGTGCCAGCAGCGGGGGACTGCCTCGGGAGCAGTACTTC. The chain is built from TRBV7-9 and TRBJ2-7, with D perhaps TRBD2 (6 bases). Trimming left V 5 bases short and J 7 bases short, with 15 bases between. CDR1 and CDR2 (germline): SEHNR, FQNEAQ (reference sequence). The CDR3 length is 13 residues.

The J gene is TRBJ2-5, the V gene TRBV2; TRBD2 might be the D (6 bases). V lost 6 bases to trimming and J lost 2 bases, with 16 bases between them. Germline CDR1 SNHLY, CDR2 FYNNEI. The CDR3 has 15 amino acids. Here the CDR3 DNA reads TGTGCCAGCAGGGGAGGAGAGCGGATACAAGAGACCCAGTACTTC. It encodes CASRGGERIQETQYF.

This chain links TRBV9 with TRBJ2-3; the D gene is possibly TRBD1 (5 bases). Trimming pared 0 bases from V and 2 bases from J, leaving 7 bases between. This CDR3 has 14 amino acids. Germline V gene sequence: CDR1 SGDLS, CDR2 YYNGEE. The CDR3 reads CASSVDRYTDTQYF. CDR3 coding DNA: TGTGCCAGCAGCGTAGACAGGTACACAGATACGCAGTATTTT.

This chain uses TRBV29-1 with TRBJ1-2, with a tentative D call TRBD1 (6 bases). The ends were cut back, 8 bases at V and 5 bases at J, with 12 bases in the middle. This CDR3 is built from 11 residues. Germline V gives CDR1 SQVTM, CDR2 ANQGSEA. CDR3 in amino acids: CSTEGVYGYTF. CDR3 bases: TGCAGCACCGAGGGGGTATATGGCTACACCTTC.

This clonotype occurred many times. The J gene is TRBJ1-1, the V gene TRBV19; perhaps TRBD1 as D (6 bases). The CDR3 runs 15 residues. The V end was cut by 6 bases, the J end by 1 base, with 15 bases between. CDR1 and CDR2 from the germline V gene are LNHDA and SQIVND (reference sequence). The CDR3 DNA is TGTGCCAGTAGACCCCACACAGGGAGGAACACTGAAGCTTTCTTT. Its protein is CASRPHTGRNTEAFF.

The CDR3 protein is CASSDPAYTGELFF. The CDR3 DNA follows: TGTGCCAGCAGTGACCCGGCTTACACCGGGGAGCTGTTTTTT. The rearrangement uses TRBV2 and TRBJ2-2; D gene uncertain. This CDR3 has 14 amino acids. Germline V lookup: CDR1 SNHLY, CDR2 FYNNEI. V shed 3 bases and J shed 3 bases, with 8 bases lying between them.

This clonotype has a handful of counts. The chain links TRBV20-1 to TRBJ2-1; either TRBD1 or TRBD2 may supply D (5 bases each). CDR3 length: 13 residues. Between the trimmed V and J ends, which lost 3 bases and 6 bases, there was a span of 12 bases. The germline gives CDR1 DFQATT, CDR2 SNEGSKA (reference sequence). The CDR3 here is CSARGVFGNEQFF. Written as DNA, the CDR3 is TGCAGTGCTAGGGGGGTGTTCGGCAATGAGCAGTTCTTC.

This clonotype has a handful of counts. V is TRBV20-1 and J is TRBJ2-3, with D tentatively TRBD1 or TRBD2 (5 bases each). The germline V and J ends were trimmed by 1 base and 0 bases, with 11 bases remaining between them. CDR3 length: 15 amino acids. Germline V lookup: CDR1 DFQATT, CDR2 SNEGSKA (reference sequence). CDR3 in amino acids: CSARVPGRSTDTQYF. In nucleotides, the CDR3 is TGCAGTGCTAGAGTTCCGGGACGGAGCACAGATACGCAGTATTTT.

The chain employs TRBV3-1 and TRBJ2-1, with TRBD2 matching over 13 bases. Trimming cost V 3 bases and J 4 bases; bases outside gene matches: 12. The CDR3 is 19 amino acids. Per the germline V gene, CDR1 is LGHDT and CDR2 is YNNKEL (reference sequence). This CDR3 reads CASSQRQGGLAGPYNEQFF. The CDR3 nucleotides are TGTGCCAGCAGCCAGAGACAGGGGGGACTAGCGGGGCCTTACAATGAGCAGTTCTTC.

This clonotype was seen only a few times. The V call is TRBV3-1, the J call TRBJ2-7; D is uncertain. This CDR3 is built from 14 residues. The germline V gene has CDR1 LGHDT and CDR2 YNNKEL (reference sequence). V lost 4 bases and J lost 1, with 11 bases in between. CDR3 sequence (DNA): TGTGCCAGCAGCCCGGGCCCAGTTTCCTACGAGCAGTACTTC. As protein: CASSPGPVSYEQYF.

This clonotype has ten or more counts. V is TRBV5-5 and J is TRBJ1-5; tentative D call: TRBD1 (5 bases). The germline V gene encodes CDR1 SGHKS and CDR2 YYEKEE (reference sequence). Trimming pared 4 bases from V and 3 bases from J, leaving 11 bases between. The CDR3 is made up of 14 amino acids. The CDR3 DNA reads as TGTGCCAGCAGCGTGGACACTATCAATCAGCCCCAGCATTTT. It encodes CASSVDTINQPQHF.